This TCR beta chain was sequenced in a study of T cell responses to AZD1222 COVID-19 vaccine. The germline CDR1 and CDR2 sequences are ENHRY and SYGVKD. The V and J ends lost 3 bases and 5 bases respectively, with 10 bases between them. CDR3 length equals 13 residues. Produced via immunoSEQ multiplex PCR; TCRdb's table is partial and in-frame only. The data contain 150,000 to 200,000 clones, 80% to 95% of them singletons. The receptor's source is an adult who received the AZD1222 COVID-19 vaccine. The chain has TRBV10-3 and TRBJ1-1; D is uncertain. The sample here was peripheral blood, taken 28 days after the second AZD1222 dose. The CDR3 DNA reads TGTGCCATCAGTGAAGACGGGAGGACTGAAGCTTTCTTT. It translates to CAISEDGRTEAFF.